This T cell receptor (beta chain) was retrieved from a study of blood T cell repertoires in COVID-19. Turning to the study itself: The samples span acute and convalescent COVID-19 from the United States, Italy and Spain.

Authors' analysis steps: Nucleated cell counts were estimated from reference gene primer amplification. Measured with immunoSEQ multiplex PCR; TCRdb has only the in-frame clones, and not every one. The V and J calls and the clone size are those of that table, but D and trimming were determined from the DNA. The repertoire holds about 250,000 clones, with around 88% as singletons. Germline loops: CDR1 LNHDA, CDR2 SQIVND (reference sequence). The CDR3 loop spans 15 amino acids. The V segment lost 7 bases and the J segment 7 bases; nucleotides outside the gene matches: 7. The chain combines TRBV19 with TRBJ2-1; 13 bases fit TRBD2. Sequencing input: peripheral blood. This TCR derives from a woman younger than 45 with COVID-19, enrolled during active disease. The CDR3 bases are TGTGCCAGTACAGGACTAGCGGGGGCCGGGAATGAGCAGTTCTTC. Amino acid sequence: CASTGLAGAGNEQFF.